Shown below are 18 T cell receptor beta chains from a single sample sequenced in a study of cytomegalovirus exposure and HLA in healthy donors. The primer mix had 60 Vbeta and 13 Jbeta primers. Produced via immunoSEQ multiplex PCR; TCRdb's table is partial and in-frame only. The sample consists of about 190,000 clones, about 70% of them appearing once. The sample comprised PBMCs. The receptors stem from a woman in her twenties or thirties in good health and CMV-seronegative.

Only a few counts were recorded for this clone. The chain has TRBV18 and TRBJ2-5; TRBD1 matches at 7 bases. V was pared by 3 bases and J by 5 bases, with 6 bases of the junction left unmatched. The germline V gene encodes CDR1 KGHSH and CDR2 LQKENI. This CDR3 has 14 amino acids. DNA for the CDR3: TGTGCCAGCTCACCGACAGGGATCGGGGAGACCCAGTACTTC. Encoded protein: CASSPTGIGETQYF.

This clone was found a few times. The V call is TRBV6-5, the J call TRBJ2-2; D remains ambiguous. The V end lost 3 bases, the J end lost 0 bases, and 8 bases lay between the germline ends. CDR1 is MNHEY, CDR2 SVGAGI, per germline. The CDR3 sequence is 15 residues long. CDR3 protein: CASSYLSTNTGELFF. The DNA for the CDR3 is TGTGCCAGCAGTTATTTGAGCACGAACACCGGGGAGCTGTTTTTT.

V is TRBV5-4 and J is TRBJ1-3, with a possible D match to TRBD1 (5 bases). The V and J ends lost 5 bases and 0 bases respectively, with 15 bases between them. In germline, CDR1 is SGHNT, CDR2 YYREEE (reference sequence). CDR3 length: 16 amino acids. The CDR3 nucleotides read TGTGCCAGCAGTTCCTATGGACAATACTCTGGAAACACCATATATTTT. Translated, it gives CASSSYGQYSGNTIYF.

The V and J genes are TRBV2 and TRBJ1-2; 9 positions agree with TRBD1. This CDR3 is 15 amino acids long. The germline gives CDR1 SNHLY, CDR2 FYNNEI. V was clipped by 4 bases and J by 8 bases; unmatched bases: 11. In nucleotides, the CDR3 is TGTGCCAGCAGTGCAACCGACAGGGGGATGGGGGGCTACACCTTC. It specifies CASSATDRGMGGYTF.

The V gene is TRBV5-1, the J gene TRBJ1-1; no definite D call. The CDR3 extends over 16 amino acids. V was cut by 1 base and J by 2 bases, with 15 bases left in between. The germline CDR1 and CDR2 sequences are SGHRS and YFSETQ. Written as DNA, the CDR3 is TGCGCCAGCAGCTTGCCCTCGCTGGCGACTAACACTGAAGCTTTCTTT. Protein sequence: CASSLPSLATNTEAFF. Full variable domain (remainder filled in from reference TRBV5-1 and TRBJ1-1): KAGVTQTPRYLIKTRGQQVTLSCSPISGHRSVSWYQQTPGQGLQFLFEYFSETQRNKGNFPGRFSGRQFSNSRSEMNVSTLELGDSALYLCASSLPSLATNTEAFFGQGTRLTVV.

This chain links TRBV19 with TRBJ1-1, with no clear D. Germline-derived CDR1 and CDR2 are LNHDA and SQIVND (reference sequence). The CDR3 is 13 amino acids. The V gene lost 3 bases and the J gene lost 6 bases, with 11 bases spanning the gap. The CDR3: CASSMAWGAEAFF. CDR3 in DNA: TGTGCCAGTAGTATGGCGTGGGGAGCTGAAGCTTTCTTT.

The gene calls are TRBV4-1 and TRBJ1-2, with 7 bases aligning to TRBD1. The CDR3 totals 15 residues. Trimming at V came to 0 bases and at J to 4 bases, leaving 5 bases not matched to a gene. Germline values: CDR1 MGHRA, CDR2 YSYEKL. The CDR3 DNA reads TGCGCCAGCAGCCAAGACTGGGGGACAGTCTATGGCTACACCTTC. Its protein is CASSQDWGTVYGYTF.

The table lists this clone with a few counts. The chain has TRBV10-3 and TRBJ2-1; 11 bases align to TRBD2. The CDR3 covers 17 residues. Trimming removed 4 bases from V and 5 bases from J; junction bases left unmatched: 10. Germline CDR1 and CDR2: ENHRY and SYGVKD. The CDR3 is CAISVVGTSGGDNEQFF. For the CDR3, the DNA is TGTGCCATCAGTGTGGTTGGGACTAGCGGAGGAGACAATGAGCAGTTCTTC.

The V and J genes are TRBV4-3 and TRBJ2-1; 8 bases are shared with TRBD2. J was trimmed by 7 bases and V by 0 bases; bases with no gene match: 5. The germline CDR1 and CDR2 sequences are LGHNA and YSLEER. The CDR3 covers 15 residues. DNA for the CDR3: TGCGCCAGCAGCCAAGAAGCGGGAGTTGGTAATGAGCAGTTCTTC. Residues: CASSQEAGVGNEQFF.

This chain links TRBV5-6 with TRBJ1-2; no clear D. Germline loops: CDR1 SGHDT, CDR2 YYEEEE. This CDR3 is built from 14 residues. Trimming removed 4 bases from V and 5 bases from J, with 15 bases in between. CDR3 loop: CASSIGVGVYGYTF. The CDR3 nucleotides are TGTGCCAGCAGCATAGGAGTCGGGGTTTATGGCTACACCTTC.

The chain carries TRBV19 and TRBJ2-2; 8 bases are a match to TRBD1. Germline CDR1 and CDR2: LNHDA and SQIVND (reference sequence). The J segment lost 3 bases and the V segment lost 8 bases, leaving 5 bases of the junction unmatched. This CDR3 region has 14 residues. CDR3 DNA sequence: TGTGCCAGTTCCGACAGGGGTGACACCGGGGAGCTGTTTTTT. Its protein product is CASSDRGDTGELFF. Full variable domain (missing parts from reference TRBV19 and TRBJ2-2): DGGITQSPKYLFRKEGQNVTLSCEQNLNHDAMYWYRQDPGQGLRLIYYSQIVNDFQKGDIAEGYSVSREKKESFPLTVTSAQKNPTAFYLCASSDRGDTGELFFGEGSRLTVL.

The count of this clone is one. The CDR3 spells CASSLANSQETQYF. As DNA, the CDR3 is TGTGCCAGCAGCTTAGCGAACAGCCAAGAGACCCAGTACTTC. V gene TRBV7-2 combines with J gene TRBJ2-5; no definite D call. V was trimmed by 0 bases and J by 1 base, leaving 6 bases between them. The CDR3 has 14 amino acids. Germline V gene lookup returns CDR1 SGHTA and CDR2 FQGNSA.

This chain uses TRBV19 with TRBJ1-2, with 7 bases lining up with TRBD1. From germline, CDR1 is LNHDA and CDR2 SQIVND (reference sequence). CDR3 length equals 14 residues. The J segment lost 3 bases and the V segment lost 7 bases, leaving 8 bases of the junction unmatched. CDR3 coding DNA: TGTGCCAGTACCTCGACAGGGAACTACTATGGCTACACCTTC. This translates into CASTSTGNYYGYTF.

The rearrangement joins TRBV5-1 to TRBJ2-3; maybe TRBD1 (6 bases). The germline V and J ends were trimmed by 3 bases and 1 base, with 12 bases remaining between them. The CDR3 covers 15 residues. Germline V CDR1 and CDR2: SGHRS, YFSETQ. The CDR3 here is CASSSQDSRTDTQYF. CDR3 in DNA: TGCGCCAGCAGCTCCCAGGACAGCCGCACAGATACGCAGTATTTT. Full variable domain (missing parts from reference TRBV5-1 and TRBJ2-3): KAGVTQTPRYLIKTRGQQVTLSCSPISGHRSVSWYQQTPGQGLQFLFEYFSETQRNKGNFPGRFSGRQFSNSRSEMNVSTLELGDSALYLCASSSQDSRTDTQYFGPGTRLTVL.

This clone came up a few times. This sequence joins TRBV27 and TRBJ1-4; TRBD1 matches at 8 bases. Germline loops: CDR1 MNHEY, CDR2 SMNVEV (reference sequence). Trimming cost V 2 bases and J 5 bases; bases outside gene matches: 7. This CDR3 has 16 amino acids. The CDR3 loop is CASSLQSQGENEKLFF. CDR3 DNA: TGTGCCAGCAGTTTACAATCACAGGGGGAAAATGAAAAACTGTTTTTT.

The chain combines TRBV5-1 with TRBJ1-4; D may be TRBD1 (5 bases). CDR3 length equals 15 residues. Trimming cost V 1 base and J 7 bases, with 14 bases left between them. Germline CDR1 SGHRS, CDR2 YFSETQ. This CDR3 is CASSLMAGRAEKLFF. The CDR3 nucleotides read TGCGCCAGCAGCTTGATGGCAGGGAGGGCTGAAAAACTGTTTTTT.

This clone was seen only a few times. V is TRBV2 and J is TRBJ1-1; D is ambiguous. The CDR3 contains 13 residues. Trimming cost V 7 bases and J 1 base, with 10 bases left between them. From germline, CDR1 is SNHLY and CDR2 FYNNEI. The CDR3 reads CASNAVSNTEAFF. The CDR3 region has the DNA TGTGCCAGCAACGCGGTTTCGAACACTGAAGCTTTCTTT. The full variable domain, its missing parts supplied by reference TRBV2 and TRBJ1-1, is EPEVTQTPSHQVTQMGQEVILRCVPISNHLYFYWYRQILGQKVEFLVSFYNNEISEKSEIFDDQFSVERPDGSNFTLKIRSTKLEDSAMYFCASNAVSNTEAFFGQGTRLTVV.

This clone was seen more than once but under ten times. For the CDR3, the DNA is TGTGCCAGCAGTTGGACAAGCAATCAGCCCCAGCATTTT. Translation: CASSWTSNQPQHF. The chain recombines TRBV6-1 with TRBJ1-5, with a weak D call TRBD1 (5 bases). The CDR3 is made up of 13 amino acids. The germline CDR1 and CDR2 sequences are MNHNS and SASEGT. Trimming removed 5 bases from V and 1 base from J, with 6 bases in between.